Reported below is one T cell receptor (beta chain). This sample was included in a study of blood T cell repertoires in COVID-19. Across the whole study: Samples of COVID-19 (acute and convalescent) were obtained from the United States, Italy and Spain.

Original processing notes: Estimation of nucleated cell counts was performed using reference gene primer amplification. Sequencing was performed with immunoSEQ multiplex PCR; in TCRdb, only in-frame clones are kept and a portion is missing. That table gives V, J and clone size, and the DNA gave D and trimming. The table includes 220,000 or so clones, approximately 84% detected once. Germline V gene data show CDR1 as KGHSH and CDR2 as LQKENI. The CDR3 sequence is 16 residues long. Trimming shortened V by 2 bases and J by 2 bases, and 13 bases separated the two germline ends. The clonotype originates from a woman at least 80 years old with acute or convalescent COVID-19. This chain uses TRBV18 with TRBJ1-3; D is perhaps TRBD1 (5 bases). Sequencing input: peripheral blood. The CDR3 DNA reads as TGTGCCAGCTCACCAGCAGGCAGGGAGGCTGGAAACACCATATATTTT. Its protein is CASSPAGREAGNTIYF.